These 7 T cell receptor beta chains came from one sample sequenced in a study of T cells in Graves' hyperthyroidism and ophthalmopathy. TCR beta CDR3 sequences were amplified from RNA transcripts. In the first-round RT-PCR of the TCR CDR3, the HTBI primer set was used. MiXCR, applied by TCRdb to the multiplex PCR reads, yields one record per CDR3 protein. This sample has approximately 430,000 distinct CDR3 sequences, with 15% to 19% found just once. The specimen sequenced was blood. The receptors originated from a woman younger than 30 with Graves' hyperthyroidism.

Many counts were recorded for this clonotype. This chain links TRBV2 with TRBJ2-1, with 12 nucleotides matching TRBD2. The CDR3 is made up of 17 amino acids. CDR1 is SNHLY and CDR2 is FYNNEI in the germline V gene. The J segment lost 6 bases and the V segment lost 0 bases, leaving 6 bases of the junction unmatched. CDR3 residues: CASSEARGLAGVNEQFF. The CDR3, as DNA: TGTGCCAGCAGTGAAGCTAGGGGACTAGCGGGCGTCAATGAGCAGTTCTTC.

The chain links TRBV20-1 to TRBJ1-5; 9 nucleotides agree with TRBD1. The germline gives CDR1 DFQATT, CDR2 SNEGSKA (reference sequence). The CDR3 is 14 amino acids. Losses at the gene ends were 6 bases for V and 6 bases for J; bases not matched to a gene: 9. CDR3 sequence reads: CSASGQGSTQPQHF. In DNA, the CDR3 is TGCAGTGCATCGGGACAGGGTTCAACTCAGCCCCAGCATTTT.

At least ten counts were recorded for this clonotype. This chain links TRBV28 with TRBJ2-4; D gene unclear. The CDR3 extends over 11 amino acids. The V end lost 6 bases, the J end lost 6 bases, and 6 bases lay between the germline ends. Looked up from germline, CDR1 is MDHEN and CDR2 is SYDVKM. The CDR3 region is CASRHGNIQYF. CDR3 nucleotide sequence: TGTGCCAGCAGACACGGAAACATTCAGTACTTC.

Ten or more counts support this clonotype. V usage is TRBV7-8 and J usage is TRBJ2-5; possible D gene TRBD1, 5 bases. The CDR3 length is 14 residues. Germline lookup yields CDR1 SGHVS and CDR2 FQNEAQ. V shed 4 bases and J shed 0 bases, with 9 bases lying between them. DNA for the CDR3: TGTGCCAGCAGCTCACGGACAAACCAAGAGACCCAGTACTTC. This translates into CASSSRTNQETQYF.

This clonotype was counted a few times. The J gene is TRBJ1-1, the V gene TRBV6-1; a possible D gene is TRBD1 (6 bases). Deletions cut 6 bases from V and 4 bases from J, with 6 bases between. Germline CDR1 and CDR2: MNHNS and SASEGT. This CDR3 is 11 amino acids long. The CDR3 nucleotides are TGTGCCAGCAGACAGGGCACTGAAGCTTTCTTT. This sequence encodes CASRQGTEAFF.

The chain carries TRBV19 and TRBJ2-5; D is possibly TRBD2 (5 bases). CDR1 is LNHDA and CDR2 is SQIVND in the germline V gene (reference sequence). V lost 1 base and J lost 5, with 17 bases in between. The length of the CDR3 is 16 residues. CDR3 sequence (DNA): TGTGCCAGTAGTATAGGCCTAAGCGGCAGCTCGGAGACCCAGTACTTC. This encodes CASSIGLSGSSETQYF. The variable domain in full, completed from reference TRBV19 and TRBJ2-5, reads DGGITQSPKYLFRKEGQNVTLSCEQNLNHDAMYWYRQDPGQGLRLIYYSQIVNDFQKGDIAEGYSVSREKKESFPLTVTSAQKNPTAFYLCASSIGLSGSSETQYFGPGTRLLVL.

This clonotype was picked up a small number of times. The gene calls are TRBV6-5 and TRBJ2-7; D may be TRBD2 (6 bases). The CDR3 covers 15 residues. The V gene's germline CDR1 is MNHEY and CDR2 SVGAGI. V gave up 2 bases and J gave up 6 bases, with 17 bases separating them. As DNA, the CDR3 is TGTGCCAGCAGTTACGGGAGGTTAGGGACTGCCGAGCAGTACTTC. It specifies CASSYGRLGTAEQYF.